The T cell receptor (beta chain) under discussion was sequenced for a study of shared clonotypes between healthy human individuals. Study-level background: Donor ages ranged 18 to 49 years: a couple of women, a few men. Study-wide points: Roughly 5% of naive CD4 clonotypes were common to a handful of donors. Larger estimated richness was generally recorded for naive subsets relative to memory subsets.

Regarding this clone: The antigen remains unidentified.

The data were produced by immunoSEQ multiplex PCR, yet TCRdb's version contains in-frame clones alone and is incomplete. The table has a few million clones, 93% seen once; the top ten hold approximately 0.4%. The sequencing sample was made of naive CD4+ T cells from PBMCs. This sample's subset: CD45RA+ positively selected. The receptor's source is a young man in good health. Some clones in this sample may be carry-over from other donors' samples.

In DNA form, the CDR3 reads TGTGCCAGCAGCTCACTTGGACAGGGCGCGGATGGCTACACCTTC. Protein: CASSSLGQGADGYTF. The V and J genes are TRBV7-2 and TRBJ1-2; TRBD1 matches at 8 bases. The CDR3 has 15 residues. With 4 bases clipped from V and 6 bases from J, the junction kept 10 bases outside the gene matches. Per germline, CDR1 SGHTA and CDR2 FQGNSA. Complete variable domain (other parts from reference TRBV7-2 and TRBJ1-2): GAGVSQSPSNKVTEKGKDVELRCDPISGHTALYWYRQSLGQGLEFLIYFQGNSAPDKSGLPSDRFSAERTGGSVSTLTIQRTQQEDSAVYLCASSSLGQGADGYTFGSGTRLTVV.